This paragraph reports one T cell receptor beta chain. Its matching antigen is unknown. This sample stems from a study of Ad26.COV2.S vaccination and SARS-CoV-2 variants. This CDR3 is built from 11 residues. In germline, CDR1 is SNHLY, CDR2 FYNNEI. V lost 10 bases, J lost 0 bases, and 6 bases lay in between. TCRdb's copy holds only in-frame clones and misses some; the assay was immunoSEQ multiplex PCR. The data hold around 380,000 clones, with approximately 90% observed a single time. Study findings and constraints: Vaccine recipients surpassed placebo recipients in spike-specific TCR breadth.

Treatment given: some 20 received Ad26.COV2.S at low or high dose, single or two shots; roughly 5 received placebo; per-sample allocation not given. The samples were gathered on day 63 after the first injection of vaccine or placebo. The sequence was obtained from a person aged 18-65 years who received the Ad26.COV2.S COVID-19 vaccine or a placebo. The chain carries TRBV2 and TRBJ1-1, with D possibly TRBD1 on 6 matching bases. The sequencing used peripheral blood, collected in a trial of Ad26.COV2.S vaccine versus placebo. CDR3 region: CANRVNTEAFF. Written as DNA, the CDR3 is TGTGCCAACAGGGTGAACACTGAAGCTTTCTTT. Full variable domain (missing parts from reference TRBV2 and TRBJ1-1): EPEVTQTPSHQVTQMGQEVILRCVPISNHLYFYWYRQILGQKVEFLVSFYNNEISEKSEIFDDQFSVERPDGSNFTLKIRSTKLEDSAMYFCANRVNTEAFFGQGTRLTVV.